The entry below describes one TCR beta chain. The germline CDR1 and CDR2 sequences are SGHRS and YFSETQ. Trimming removed 4 bases from V and 5 bases from J; junction bases left unmatched: 6. The CDR3 covers 14 residues. These data come from a study of blood T cell repertoires in COVID-19. Study summary: Collection of acute and convalescent COVID-19 samples took place in the United States, Italy and Spain.

The method was immunoSEQ multiplex PCR; TCRdb's version includes in-frame clones alone and lacks a portion of them. The profile shows 300,000 to 450,000 clones, 88% of them singletons. Participants were aged about 18 to 90 years from about two dozen US areas. Assignment of participants to cohorts was predicated upon participant-reported clinical history. Two negative PCRs, clearance, or symptom resolution had been documented for recovered Cohort 3 donors. Sequenced input: PBMCs or T cells enriched from blood (not recorded which). The chain carries TRBV5-1 and TRBJ1-5; TRBD1 matches 7 bases. This receptor was identified in a woman aged 18 to 35 who had recovered from COVID-19. The CDR3 DNA follows: TGCGCCAGCAGCCCTCAGGGGGACGATCAGCCCCAGCATTTT. Protein sequence: CASSPQGDDQPQHF.